Listed here is a single T cell receptor (beta chain). Its antigen remains unidentified. This specimen belongs to a study of CD8 T cells in ankylosing spondylitis. The V gene's germline CDR1 is MRHNA and CDR2 SNTAGT. This CDR3 is 14 amino acids long. V was clipped by 2 bases and J by 9 bases; unmatched bases: 2. Points from the study as a whole: Made up of about eight highly homologous variants, a TCR beta motif appeared characteristic of ankylosing spondylitis blood.

TCRdb reanalysed the 5' RACE reads using MiXCR and keeps one entry per CDR3 protein. The sample has around 340,000 distinct CDR3 sequences, roughly 15% seen once. The TCR was taken from a male donor with ankylosing spondylitis or in good health (not recorded which). The chain carries TRBV6-4 and TRBJ2-1; 12 bases are a match to TRBD2. The sample was blood, either unsorted or a sorted T cell fraction (not recorded which). As DNA, the CDR3 is TGTGCCAGCAGTGACCTAGCGGGAGGGGGTGAGCAGTTCTTC. Amino acid sequence: CASSDLAGGGEQFF.